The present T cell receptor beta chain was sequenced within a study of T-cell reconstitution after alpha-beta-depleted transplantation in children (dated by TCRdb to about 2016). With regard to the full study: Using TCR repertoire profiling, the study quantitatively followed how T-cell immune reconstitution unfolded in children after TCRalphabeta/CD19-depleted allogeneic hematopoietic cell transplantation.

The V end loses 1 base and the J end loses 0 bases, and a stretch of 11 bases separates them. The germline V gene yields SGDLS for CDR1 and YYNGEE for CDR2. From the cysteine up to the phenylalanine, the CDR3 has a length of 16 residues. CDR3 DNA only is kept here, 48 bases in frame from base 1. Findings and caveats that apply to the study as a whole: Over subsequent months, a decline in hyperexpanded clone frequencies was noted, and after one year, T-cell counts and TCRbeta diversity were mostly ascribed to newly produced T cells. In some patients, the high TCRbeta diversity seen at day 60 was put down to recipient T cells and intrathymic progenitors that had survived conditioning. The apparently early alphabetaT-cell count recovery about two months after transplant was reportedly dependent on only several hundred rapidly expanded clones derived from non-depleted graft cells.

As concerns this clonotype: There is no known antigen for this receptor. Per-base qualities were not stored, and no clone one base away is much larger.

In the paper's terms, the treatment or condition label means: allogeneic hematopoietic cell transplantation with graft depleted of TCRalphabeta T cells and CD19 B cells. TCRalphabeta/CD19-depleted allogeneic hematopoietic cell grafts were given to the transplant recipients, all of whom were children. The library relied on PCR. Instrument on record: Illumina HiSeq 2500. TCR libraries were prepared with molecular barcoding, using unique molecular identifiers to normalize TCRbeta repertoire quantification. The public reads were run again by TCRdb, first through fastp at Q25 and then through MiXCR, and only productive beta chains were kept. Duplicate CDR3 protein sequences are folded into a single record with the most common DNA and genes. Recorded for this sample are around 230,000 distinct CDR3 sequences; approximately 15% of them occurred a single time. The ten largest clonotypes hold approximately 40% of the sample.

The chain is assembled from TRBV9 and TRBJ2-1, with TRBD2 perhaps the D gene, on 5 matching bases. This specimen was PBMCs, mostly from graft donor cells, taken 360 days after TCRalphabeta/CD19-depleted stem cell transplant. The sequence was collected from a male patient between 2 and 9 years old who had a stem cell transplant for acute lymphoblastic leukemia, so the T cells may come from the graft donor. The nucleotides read TGTGCCAGCAGCGTATTGACGGGGAGCTCCTACAATGAGCAGTTCTTC. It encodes CASSVLTGSSYNEQFF.